These 2 T cell receptor beta chains were all obtained from the same sample, sequenced in a study of T cell changes during pregnancy in multiple sclerosis. The method was immunoSEQ multiplex PCR; TCRdb's version includes in-frame clones alone and lacks a portion of them. The table includes more than 85,000 clones, 90% to 95% detected once. The source was peripheral blood, collected in the third trimester of pregnancy. Every receptor here comes from a female donor in good health, enrolled as a control in a pregnancy study.

The chain links TRBV13 to TRBJ2-2, with a possible D match to TRBD2 (5 bases). The CDR3 extends over 16 amino acids. The germline V gene encodes CDR1 PRHDT and CDR2 FYEKMQ (reference sequence). Trimming shortened V by 1 base and J by 4 bases, and 13 bases separated the two germline ends. For the CDR3, the DNA is TGTGCCAGCAGCTTAGCCGGTTTAGCGAGCACCGGGGAGCTGTTTTTT. Encoded protein: CASSLAGLASTGELFF.

V usage is TRBV27 and J usage is TRBJ2-7; TRBD1 matches at 9 bases. The CDR3 length is 15 residues. Germline V gene data show CDR1 as MNHEY and CDR2 as SMNVEV (reference sequence). With 5 bases clipped from V and 7 bases from J, the junction kept 12 bases outside the gene matches. DNA of the CDR3: TGTGCCAGCAGTCCCTATGGGACAGGGAGTCTAGAGCAGTACTTC. Its translation is CASSPYGTGSLEQYF.